A selection of T cell receptor beta chains follows, all from one sample in a study of early stage breast cancer tumors. The protocol was immunoSEQ multiplex PCR, while the TCRdb copy is restricted to in-frame clones and leaves out a portion. The sample holds about 50,000 clones; roughly 80% are singletons and the top ten take 3% to 3.5%. The sequencing sample was made of blood. These receptors originate from a person under 45 with breast cancer. CDR3s include the opening cysteine and the closing phenylalanine or tryptophan. A D gene is named only where the DNA matches it firmly. The size entry is marked missing in some rows and otherwise reads once, few, many or a size class.

j_call clone_size d_call v_call cdr3_aa cdr3_nt
TRBJ1-3 NA NA TRBV18 CASSPNRPKGNTIYF TGTGCCAGCTCACCAAACAGGCCGAAAGGAAACACCATATATTTT
TRBJ2-2 NA NA TRBV28 CASSFPLLSSLVVTGELFF TGTGCCAGCAGTTTTCCCCTACTATCCTCGCTGGTTGTCACCGGGGAGCTGTTTTTT
TRBJ2-2 NA NA TRBV6-4 CARAKRTGELFF TGTGCCAGAGCCAAGAGGACCGGGGAGCTGTTTTTT
TRBJ2-3 NA NA TRBV11-3 CASSLGGSTDTQYF TGTGCCAGCAGCCTAGGCGGCAGCACAGATACGCAGTATTTT
TRBJ1-4 NA NA TRBV11-2 CASSLAGVSGEKLFF TGTGCCAGCAGCTTAGCCGGGGTCAGCGGTGAAAAACTGTTTTTT
TRBJ2-5 NA NA TRBV6-5 CASSYLVEEEETQYF TGTGCCAGCAGTTACCTGGTAGAGGAGGAAGAGACCCAGTACTTC
TRBJ2-1 NA NA TRBV19 CASSKPLGSGYNEQFF TGTGCCAGTAGCAAACCGTTGGGTAGCGGCTACAATGAGCAGTTCTTC
TRBJ2-1 NA TRBD2 TRBV9 CASSEGTSGDYNEQFF TGTGCCAGCAGCGAGGGGACTAGCGGAGACTACAATGAGCAGTTCTTC
TRBJ2-5 NA NA TRBV7-9 CASNRPTGGQETQYF TGTGCCAGCAACCGCCCGACGGGAGGACAGGAGACCCAGTACTTC
TRBJ1-1 NA NA TRBV5-3 CARSYPGGLLRTEAFF TGTGCCAGAAGTTACCCCGGGGGGCTCTTAAGGACTGAAGCTTTCTTT
TRBJ2-7 NA NA TRBV30 CAWSPMTTGEQYF TGTGCCTGGAGTCCTATGACGACTGGGGAGCAGTACTTC
TRBJ1-1 few NA TRBV13 CASSTLQGGAFF TGTGCCAGCAGCACTCTACAGGGCGGGGCTTTCTTT
TRBJ2-3 NA NA TRBV6-6 CASSTLEPPNTDTQYF TGTGCCAGCAGCACACTAGAGCCCCCGAACACAGATACGCAGTATTTT
TRBJ1-2 once TRBD1 TRBV19 CASSVEQGNYGYTF TGTGCCAGTAGTGTTGAACAGGGGAACTATGGCTACACCTTC
TRBJ2-1 NA NA TRBV7-3 CASSLGGDEQFF TGTGCCAGCAGCTTAGGGGGCGATGAGCAGTTCTTC
TRBJ2-2 NA TRBD1 TRBV5-1 CASSLFGTANTGELFF TGCGCCAGCAGCCTCTTCGGGACAGCGAACACCGGGGAGCTGTTTTTT
TRBJ2-3 NA TRBD2 TRBV6-5 CASSTAGTRADTQYF TGTGCCAGCAGTACCGCCGGGACTAGGGCAGATACGCAGTATTTT
TRBJ2-2 NA NA TRBV18 CASSPPNTGELFF TGTGCCAGCTCACCACCTAACACCGGGGAGCTGTTTTTT
TRBJ2-7 NA NA TRBV6-5 CASSYSEGTNYEQYF TGTGCCAGCAGTTACTCAGAGGGGACCAACTACGAGCAGTACTTC
TRBJ2-4 NA NA TRBV5-1 CASSLRTMRPGHFGNIQYF NA
TRBJ1-1 NA NA TRBV9 CASSGGGMNTEAFF TGTGCCAGCAGCGGTGGAGGAATGAACACTGAAGCTTTCTTT
TRBJ2-5 NA NA TRBV11-3 CASSLGPSFQETQYF TGTGCCAGCAGCTTAGGGCCTAGCTTCCAAGAGACCCAGTACTTC
TRBJ1-2 NA NA TRBV25-1 CASSEYIIGPPNYGYTF TGTGCCAGCAGTGAATATATTATTGGACCTCCCAACTATGGCTACACCTTC
TRBJ2-7 NA NA TRBV25-1 CASSESPPGRKTYEQYF TGTGCCAGCAGTGAATCCCCCCCGGGACGGAAGACCTACGAGCAGTACTTC
TRBJ2-1 NA TRBD2 TRBV4-1 CASSQVPGLADNEQFF TGCGCCAGCAGCCAAGTACCGGGACTAGCGGACAATGAGCAGTTCTTC
TRBJ1-1 NA NA TRBV10-3 CAISEPPGALNTEAFF TGTGCCATCAGCGAACCTCCTGGGGCCCTGAACACTGAAGCTTTCTTT
TRBJ1-6 NA NA TRBV6-6 CASSYSRDGNSPLHF TGTGCCAGCAGTTACTCTCGGGACGGAAATTCACCCCTCCACTTT
TRBJ2-7 NA NA TRBV6-5 CASRRLDEQYF TGTGCCAGCAGGAGACTTGACGAGCAGTACTTC
TRBJ2-1 NA NA TRBV7-3 CASSFYSARGNEQFF TGTGCCAGCAGCTTCTATAGCGCCCGGGGCAATGAGCAGTTCTTC
TRBJ2-2 NA TRBD2 TRBV27 CASTSLAGGRMEELFF TGTGCCAGCACCTCTTTAGCGGGAGGGCGTATGGAGGAGCTGTTTTTT